This T cell receptor beta chain was profiled in a study of blood T cell repertoires in COVID-19. Source study methods: By means of reference gene primer amplification, nucleated cell counts were estimated. Assay used: immunoSEQ multiplex PCR; TCRdb lists only in-frame clones, some missing. D and trimming come from the DNA, and the V and J calls and clone size come from that table. The sample holds roughly 120,000 clones, about 92% seen once. The CDR3 has 13 residues. The germline V gene has CDR1 SQVTM and CDR2 ANQGSEA. Trimming cost V 6 bases and J 9 bases, with 18 bases left between them. The sequencing input was peripheral blood. The clonotype was recovered from a man in his 60s with COVID-19, enrolled during active disease. The chain recombines TRBV29-1 with TRBJ1-5; a weak D match, TRBD1 (6 bases). The CDR3 here is CSVRVAGDGPQHF. CDR3 nucleotide sequence: TGCAGCGTCAGGGTGGCAGGGGATGGGCCCCAGCATTTT. Complete variable domain (other parts from reference TRBV29-1 and TRBJ1-5): SAVISQKPSRDICQRGTSLTIQCQVDSQVTMMFWYRQQPGQSLTLIATANQGSEATYESGFVIDKFPISRPNLTFSTLTVSNMSPEDSSIYLCSVRVAGDGPQHFGDGTRLSIL.